The entry below describes one TCR beta chain. This sample stems from a study of blood T cell repertoires in COVID-19. Method: immunoSEQ multiplex PCR; TCRdb's copy keeps in-frame clones and lacks some. The sample has around 300,000 clones; around 87% are singletons. This receptor was identified in a woman in her twenties or thirties who had recovered from COVID-19. Sequences were obtained from PBMCs or T cells enriched from blood (not recorded which).

The chain's CDR3 is CASSPRTGTSGVDTQYF. The CDR3, as DNA: TGTGCCAGCAGCCCCCGCACCGGGACTAGCGGGGTGGATACGCAGTATTTT. This sequence joins TRBV9 and TRBJ2-3; 13 nucleotides agree with TRBD2. The CDR3 totals 17 residues. Germline trimming cut 4 bases from V and 6 bases from J; bases unmatched to any gene: 11. Germline values: CDR1 SGDLS, CDR2 YYNGEE.